The clone carrying this T cell receptor beta chain has ten or more counts. The target antigen is unknown. This record comes from a study of blood T cells in healthy people across ages. Regarding the study as a whole: Long-lived donors carried more naive CD4+ cells and greater diversity than aged donors.

A second PCR, run for about 7 to 12 cycles, used a sample-barcoded 5' primer plus a J-beta primer mix. TCRdb re-analysed the 5' RACE reads in MiXCR, keeping a single row per CDR3 protein. This table has over 500,000 distinct CDR3 sequences, roughly half appearing once. Trimming shortened V by 2 bases and J by 0 bases, and 11 bases separated the two germline ends. Germline-derived CDR1 and CDR2 are MNHNY and SVGAGI (reference sequence). This CDR3 has 16 residues. Material: blood. The TCR comes from a woman aged 80 or over in good health. The chain uses TRBV6-6 and TRBJ2-4; D might be TRBD1 (6 bases). The CDR3 nucleotides are TGTGCCAGCAGTTACCGCGAGGGGGTAGCCAAAAACATTCAGTACTTC. This translates into CASSYREGVAKNIQYF.